This is a list of T cell receptor beta chains from one sample in a study of T-cell memory formation after mild COVID-19. MiXCR was run by TCRdb on the 5' RACE reads, yielding one entry per CDR3 protein. Of some 100,000 distinct CDR3 sequences detected, around 10% appear once; the ten largest clones hold 40%. Sequenced sample: PBMCs or a T cell subset sorted from them (not recorded which). These receptors were obtained from a man in his late teens or twenties who had mild COVID-19 (a few samples of this study predate the infection). Cell type and time point are not known. The CDR3 runs from the conserved cysteine through the conserved F or W. The order of the fields is V gene, clone size, J gene, D gene, CDR3 DNA, CDR3 protein. The D gene is left open where the match is weak. The listing skips clone size in some rows; elsewhere it reads once, few, many or a size class.

>TRBV5-1|-|TRBJ1-1|-
TGCGCCAGCAGCTTGGAGGGCAGGGCCACTGAAGCTTTCTTT
CASSLEGRATEAFF
>TRBV6-2/TRBV6-3|few|TRBJ1-5|-
TGTGCCAGCAGTTCCAGGGTGGCCAATCAGCCCCAGCATTTT
CASSSRVANQPQHF
>TRBV6-1|-|TRBJ2-6|-
TGTGCCAGCAGTGAAGCAGGGTCTGGGGCCAACGTCCTGACTTTC
CASSEAGSGANVLTF
>TRBV20-1|few|TRBJ2-2|-
TGCAGTGCTAGAGAAGAGTCAGCGGGGGAGCTGTTTTTT
CSAREESAGELFF
>TRBV7-9|few|TRBJ1-1|-
TGTGCCAGCAGCTTAAGGTCGGCGGAAGACACTGAAGCTTTCTTT
CASSLRSAEDTEAFF
>TRBV5-1|-|TRBJ2-1|TRBD2
TGCGCCAGCAGCTTGGGTCTAGCGGGGGGCAGAGGTGGCTCCTACAATGAGCAGTTCTTC
CASSLGLAGGRGGSYNEQFF
>TRBV7-6|many|TRBJ2-3|TRBD1
TGTGCCAGCAGCCAACCGGGACAGGGGGATGGAGATACGCAGTATTTT
CASSQPGQGDGDTQYF
>TRBV11-2|-|TRBJ2-7|TRBD2
TGTGCCAGCAGCTTAAGCGCGGGGGGATACTACGAGCAGTACTTC
CASSLSAGGYYEQYF
>TRBV23-1|-|TRBJ2-5|TRBD2
TGCGCCAGCAGTCAATCGCTGGGGGGGATCCCCCAAGAGACCCAGTACTTC
CASSQSLGGIPQETQYF
>TRBV12-3/TRBV12-4|-|TRBJ1-4|-
TGTGCCAGCAGCCGCTCGGACCAGGGAGGTATACTGTTTTTT
CASSRSDQGGILFF
>TRBV27|few|TRBJ1-1|-
TGTGCCAGCAGTTTACTGGGGCAGCTTGGCACTGAAGCTTTCTTT
CASSLLGQLGTEAFF
>TRBV29-1|few|TRBJ1-1|-
TGCAGCGTTGTATCCGACACTGAAGCTTTCTTT
CSVVSDTEAFF
>TRBV20-1|few|TRBJ2-2|-
TGCAGTGCTAGAGTTCTAAACACCGGGGAGCTGTTTTTT
CSARVLNTGELFF
>TRBV6-1|-|TRBJ1-1|-
TGTGCCAGCCTCCGGGGTACGAACACTGAAGCTTTCTTT
CASLRGTNTEAFF
>TRBV7-9|many|TRBJ2-3|TRBD2
TGTGCCAGCAGCCCTAGTTTAGCGGGGGACGGGATCACAGATACGCAGTATTTT
CASSPSLAGDGITDTQYF
>TRBV5-1|many|TRBJ2-2|-
TGCGCCAGCAGCTTTGGTAGGGTCACCGGGGAGCTGTTTTTT
CASSFGRVTGELFF
>TRBV20-1|few|TRBJ1-5|-
TGCAGTGCTAGAGATATGAGATCATGGAGCAATCAGCCCCAGCATTTT
CSARDMRSWSNQPQHF
>TRBV27|-|TRBJ2-3|TRBD2
TGTGCCAGCAGTTTCGGCGGGGGGGCTTATACGCAGTATTTT
CASSFGGGAYTQYF
>TRBV2|few|TRBJ2-5|TRBD1
TGTGCCAGCCTCAACAGGGGGCGTTGGGAAGAGACCCAGTACTTC
CASLNRGRWEETQYF
>TRBV7-2|-|TRBJ2-3|-
TGTGCCAGCAGCTGGGCCAATACGCAGTATTTT
CASSWANTQYF
>TRBV7-6|many|TRBJ2-5|-
TGTGCCAGCAGCTCGCCCCCCGACGGGACCGGGGAGACCCAGTACTTC
CASSSPPDGTGETQYF
>TRBV6-6|-|TRBJ1-1|-
TGTGCCAGCATCGACAGCATGAACACTGAAGCTTTCTTT
CASIDSMNTEAFF
>TRBV7-9|-|TRBJ1-2|TRBD1
TGTGCCAGCAGCACCCGGGACAGGGCCCACTATGGCTACACCTTC
CASSTRDRAHYGYTF
>TRBV12-3/TRBV12-4|-|TRBJ1-2|-
TGTGCCAGCAGTAGGTTGAACTATGGCTACACCTTC
CASSRLNYGYTF
>TRBV4-1|-|TRBJ2-4|-
TGCGCCAGCAGCCAAGAGGGCAGGGTAGCCAAAAACATTCAGTACTTC
CASSQEGRVAKNIQYF
>TRBV5-1|-|TRBJ2-2|-
TGCGCCAGCAGCTTGTTACAGGGTGACACCGGGGAGCTGTTTTTT
CASSLLQGDTGELFF
>TRBV7-3|-|TRBJ1-1|TRBD1
TGTGCCAGCAGCTTATCAGCCGGGACAGCCGCGATGAACACTGAAGCTTTCTTT
CASSLSAGTAAMNTEAFF
>TRBV20-1|-|TRBJ2-7|-
TGCAGTGCCCTCCGGGCCAGAACCTACGAGCAGTACTTC
CSALRARTYEQYF
>TRBV10-1|-|TRBJ1-2|-
TGCGCCAGCGACAGAGAGGGCAAGGAGAAAGACTATGGCTACACCTTC
CASDREGKEKDYGYTF
>TRBV7-8|few|TRBJ2-7|-
TGTGCCAGCAGCTACTCGACAGGCCACTACGAGCAGTACTTC
CASSYSTGHYEQYF
>TRBV4-3|few|TRBJ1-1|TRBD1
TGCGCCAGCAGCCAAGTGGGGACAGGTGGGAACACTGAAGCTTTCTTT
CASSQVGTGGNTEAFF
>TRBV4-1|-|TRBJ2-3|-
TGCGCCAGCAGCGCAGTTGGACAATCTAGCACAGATACGCAGTATTTT
CASSAVGQSSTDTQYF
>TRBV15|many|TRBJ2-7|TRBD2
TGTGCCACCAGCAGATCCCCCCTGGCGGGGGTATCCTACGAGCAGTACTTC
CATSRSPLAGVSYEQYF
>TRBV6-5|few|TRBJ2-7|TRBD2
TGTGCCAGCAGCCCGTCTTTGCGGGGGGGCCGCGAGCAGTACTTC
CASSPSLRGGREQYF
>TRBV27|-|TRBJ2-1|-
TGTGCCAGCAGTTTGGGGGGAGGCAGGGGCTACAATGAGCAGTTCTTC
CASSLGGGRGYNEQFF
>TRBV7-9|many|TRBJ2-1|-
TGTGCCAGCAGCTTATATCAGGGATACAATGAGCAGTTCTTC
CASSLYQGYNEQFF
>TRBV15|few|TRBJ2-3|-
TGTGCCACCAGCAGTGGACACGGTCCACATACGCAGTATTTT
CATSSGHGPHTQYF
>TRBV19|-|TRBJ2-3|-
TGTGCCAGTAGTAGGGTAACCACAGATACGCAGTATTTT
CASSRVTTDTQYF
>TRBV7-2|few|TRBJ2-3|-
TGTGCCAGCAGCCCGGCCGGAGGGGGCCTTCGAGATACGCAGTATTTT
CASSPAGGGLRDTQYF
>TRBV19|-|TRBJ2-6|-
TGTGCCAGTAGTATATCGGGGAACTCTGGGGCCAACGTCCTGACTTTC
CASSISGNSGANVLTF
>TRBV20-1|few|TRBJ2-3|TRBD2
TGCAGTGCTAGAGCGAGGACTAGCGGGGGTGACCTAAGTTGGGCCACAGATACGCAGTATTTT
CSARARTSGGDLSWATDTQYF
>TRBV5-1|-|TRBJ1-1|TRBD1
TGCGCCAGCAGCCTCCGGGACAGGAACACTGAAGCTTTCTTT
CASSLRDRNTEAFF
>TRBV7-6|few|TRBJ2-7|TRBD2
TGTGCCAGCAGCCCAAGCGGGGGGCTCTACGAGCAGTACTTC
CASSPSGGLYEQYF
>TRBV7-2|few|TRBJ1-2|-
TGTGCCAGCAGCCCTTATTCAACAGACTATGGCTACACCTTC
CASSPYSTDYGYTF
>TRBV12-3/TRBV12-4|few|TRBJ1-5|-
TGTGCCAGCAGTTTGGGGTTGCATCAGCCCCAGCATTTT
CASSLGLHQPQHF
>TRBV6-5|-|TRBJ2-1|TRBD2
TGTGCCAGCAGGGCCTCTAGCGGGGGGGGCCATGAGCAGTTCTTC
CASRASSGGGHEQFF